Described below is a single T cell receptor beta chain sequence and its context. This clonotype has a count of ten or more. The target of this receptor is not known. It has no much larger one-base neighbor in the sample; base qualities were not kept. This sample is part of a study of Graves' ophthalmopathy and Graves' hyperthyroidism (dated by TCRdb to the late 2010s). Regarding the research as a whole: Peripheral blood samples were taken at the time of initial diagnosis, before any treatment was given. To explore V-J signatures distinguishing ophthalmopathy from hyperthyroidism, a discovery set of about 99 patients (fewer than 45 ophthalmopathy, about 57 stable hyperthyroidism) was enrolled. After sampling, hyperthyroidism patients received methimazole starting at 30 mg daily, and ophthalmopathy patients received high-dose intravenous methylprednisolone. To tell Graves' ophthalmopathy apart from Graves' hyperthyroidism, and to predict which patients would progress to ophthalmopathy, the study relied on TCR beta repertoire signatures. In roughly six hyperthyroidism patients, the T-cell repertoire of thyroid tissue was compared with the T-cell repertoire of blood. For independent validation, a separate cohort was made up of approximately 19 hyperthyroidism patients plus 17 patients who later progressed from hyperthyroidism to ophthalmopathy. In total, 135 blood samples were TCR-sequenced: 40 to 45 ophthalmopathy, 80 or so hyperthyroidism and some 17 hyperthyroidism-to-ophthalmopathy patients. Results the study describes overall, beyond this receptor: Sample size was not statistically predetermined, and group allocation was not concealed from the investigators. In validation, the model predicted ophthalmopathy progression with 70.59% sensitivity and about 77% specificity; some 13 predicted patients were CT-confirmed with GO in a median of around 6 months. Most of the expanded thyroid clonotypes with a frequency above 0.001 were also detected in blood, and it was suggested that the thyroid immune response may be reflected by blood repertoires. The 13-signature model separated ophthalmopathy from stable hyperthyroidism with roughly 88% sensitivity and approximately 83% specificity in cross-validation, and 80%/75% in the test set.

Ophthalmopathy patients were characterized by moderately to severely active disease, a Clinical Activity Score of at least 3, a NOSPECS grade of at least 4, and a disease duration under 3 months. Patients with other autoimmune diseases, uncontrolled infections, pregnancy or lactation were excluded. Clinical symptoms, serum thyroxine, TRAb, thyroid ultrasound and orbital computed tomography formed the basis of the diagnosis. PBMCs were isolated from approximately 10 ml of fresh peripheral blood by Ficoll-Paque density gradient centrifugation. Trizol reagent was used to extract the total RNA, and its quality was then checked on an Agilent 2100 Bioanalyzer. V gives up 0 bases and J gives up 4 bases, and the segment between their germline ends measures 13 bases. Looking up the germline V gene yields CDR1 SGHRS and CDR2 YFSETQ. The CDR3 measures 16 amino acids from cysteine to phenylalanine. Of the read, only the CDR3 DNA is kept; its 48 bases are in frame from base 1.

For repertoire sequencing, TCR beta CDR3 regions were amplified from RNA transcripts. The first round was an RT-PCR using HTBI primers with the Qiagen OneStep RT-PCR kit, and this first round was followed by a second-round multiplex PCR, then size selection and purification. Libraries were sequenced on an Illumina HiSeq2000 using paired-end 100 bp reads. The paper's data handling went like this. SOAPnuke was used to process the reads, removing any read that contained adapters or uncalled bases, had a mean Phred below 15, or lacked an exact match to the constant primer or identifier. COPE v1.2.5 was used to merge high-quality paired reads. Each unique nucleotide sequence was treated as a clonotype, and MiTCR v1.1 was used to align the clonotypes to the IMGT TRB V, D and J references. Only V-J combinations with frequency above 0.0001 were analysed, covering over 99% of repertoires. For each V-J combination, a TCR clonal expansion and chaos score was defined as F50 clonal expansion divided by the chaos observed in the TCRdist matrix. Welch's t-statistics and random forest were used to reduce features to over ten V-J combinations, which were fed into a naive Bayes classifier. Thyroid-blood repertoire similarity was quantified with the Morisita-Horn index. TCRdb reprocessing: public reads trimmed at Q25 with fastp, clones called with MiXCR, in-frame beta chains kept. Rows matching on CDR3 protein sequence are summarized as one entry with the most common DNA and genes. Clone size and V and J calls follow TCRdb, not the original study. The sample yields about 340,000 distinct CDR3 sequences; roughly a sixth were counted once. Roughly 12% of the sample is taken by the ten largest.

Sequencing was performed on peripheral blood. The chain is encoded by TRBV5-1 joined to TRBJ2-2; the D gene cannot be resolved reliably. The TCR sequence derives from an adult man with Graves' ophthalmopathy. The DNA sequence follows: TGCGCCAGCAGCTTGGATGTACAACGTGGCACCGGGGAGCTGTTTTTT. Translated, it reads CASSLDVQRGTGELFF.